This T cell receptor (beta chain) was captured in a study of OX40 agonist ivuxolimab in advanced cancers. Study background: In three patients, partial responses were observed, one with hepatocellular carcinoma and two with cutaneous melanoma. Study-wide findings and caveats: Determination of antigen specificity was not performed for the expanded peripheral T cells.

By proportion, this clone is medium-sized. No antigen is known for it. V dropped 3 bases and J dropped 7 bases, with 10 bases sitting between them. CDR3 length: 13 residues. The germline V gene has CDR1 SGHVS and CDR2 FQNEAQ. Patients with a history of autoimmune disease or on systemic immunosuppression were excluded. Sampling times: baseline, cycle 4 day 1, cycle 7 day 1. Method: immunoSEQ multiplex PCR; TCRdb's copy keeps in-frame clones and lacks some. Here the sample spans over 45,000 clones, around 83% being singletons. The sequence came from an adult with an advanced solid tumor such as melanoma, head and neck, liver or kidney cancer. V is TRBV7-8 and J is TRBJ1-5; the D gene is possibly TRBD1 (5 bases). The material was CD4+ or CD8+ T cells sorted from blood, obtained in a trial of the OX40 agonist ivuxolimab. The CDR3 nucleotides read TGTGCCAGCAGCTTGGGGGGAGGCCAGCCCCAGCATTTT. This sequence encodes CASSLGGGQPQHF.